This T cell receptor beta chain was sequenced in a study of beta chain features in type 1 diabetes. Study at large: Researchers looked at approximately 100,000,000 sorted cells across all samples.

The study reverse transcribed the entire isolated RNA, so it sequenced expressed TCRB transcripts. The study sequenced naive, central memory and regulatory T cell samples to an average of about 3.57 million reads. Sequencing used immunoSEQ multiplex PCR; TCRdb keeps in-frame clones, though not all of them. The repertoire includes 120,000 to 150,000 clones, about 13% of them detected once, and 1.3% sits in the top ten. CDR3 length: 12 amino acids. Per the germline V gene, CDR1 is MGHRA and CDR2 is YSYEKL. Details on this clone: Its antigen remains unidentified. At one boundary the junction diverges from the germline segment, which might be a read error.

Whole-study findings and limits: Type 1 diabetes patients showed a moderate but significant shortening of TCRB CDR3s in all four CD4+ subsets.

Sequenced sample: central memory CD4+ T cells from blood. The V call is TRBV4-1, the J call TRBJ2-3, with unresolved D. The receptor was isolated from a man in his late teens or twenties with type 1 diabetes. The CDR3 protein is CASSQEAPRQYF. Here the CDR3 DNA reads TGTGCCAGCAGCCAAGAAGCCCCCCGGCAGTATTTT.